The 16 T cell receptor beta chains below all came from one sample that was sequenced in a study of blood T cell repertoires in COVID-19. Libraries were prepared by immunoSEQ multiplex PCR; TCRdb keeps only in-frame clonotypes and omits some of them. The sample lists 90,000 to 120,000 clones; around 83% were seen once. Sample: peripheral blood. These receptors were obtained from a man between 70 and 80 years old with acute or convalescent COVID-19.

This clone was seen only once. CDR3 sequence reads: CAISTGVGSPLHF. For the CDR3, the DNA is TGTGCCATCTCTACAGGGGTCGGTTCACCCCTCCACTTT. The chain is built from TRBV10-3 and TRBJ1-6; TRBD1 matches 7 bases. V trimming: 8 bases; J trimming: 9 bases; junction bases outside the gene matches: 7. This CDR3 contains 13 residues. Germline lookup yields CDR1 ENHRY and CDR2 SYGVKD.

V and J are TRBV5-1 and TRBJ1-5; D unclear. The CDR3 totals 13 residues. Germline V gene data show CDR1 as SGHRS and CDR2 as YFSETQ. With 2 bases removed from V and 4 bases from J, the gap between germline ends came to 7 bases. The CDR3 region has the DNA TGCGCCAGCAGCTTCACGGGGAATCAGCCCCAGCATTTT. Translating gives CASSFTGNQPQHF.

V gene TRBV6-5 combines with J gene TRBJ1-2; 10 bases are shared with TRBD1. Germline-derived CDR1 and CDR2 are MNHEY and SVGAGI. The V and J ends lost 2 bases and 4 bases, in that order; junction bases with no gene match: 7. This CDR3 has 16 amino acids. The CDR3 here is CASSYAIGQGVYGYTF. DNA of the CDR3: TGTGCCAGCAGTTACGCGATTGGACAGGGGGTCTATGGCTACACCTTC.

V usage is TRBV7-8 and J usage is TRBJ2-7, with TRBD1 as a possible D gene (5 bases). The CDR3 has 12 residues. The V and J ends lost 5 bases and 7 bases respectively, with 12 bases between them. CDR1 is SGHVS and CDR2 is FQNEAQ in the germline V gene. The CDR3 is CASSIAQGEQYF. In DNA, the CDR3 is TGTGCCAGCAGCATCGCTCAGGGAGAGCAGTACTTC. The full variable domain, rest sourced from reference TRBV7-8 and TRBJ2-7, is GAGVSQSPRYKVAKRGQDVALRCDPISGHVSLFWYQQALGQGPEFLTYFQNEAQLDKSGLPSDRFFAERPEGSVSTLKIQRTQQEDSAVYLCASSIAQGEQYFGPGTRLTVT.

This clone was detected a few times. CDR3: CASSQDIPGYEQYF. The CDR3 DNA reads TGCGCCAGCAGCCAAGACATACCGGGATACGAGCAGTACTTC. The chain recombines TRBV5-1 with TRBJ2-7; D is perhaps TRBD2 (5 bases). The CDR3 length is 14 residues. The V and J ends lost 4 bases and 4 bases respectively, with 15 bases between them. Germline V gene sequence: CDR1 SGHRS, CDR2 YFSETQ.

The chain has TRBV5-6 and TRBJ1-4; D might be TRBD1 (6 bases). Trimming took off 4 bases at V and 7 bases at J, with 20 bases between the two ends. The CDR3 consists of 16 residues. CDR1 SGHDT and CDR2 YYEEEE come from the germline V gene. Here the CDR3 DNA reads TGTGCCAGCAGCCCTTTTGCCAGGGGAAGAGGTGAAAAACTGTTTTTT. Translated, it gives CASSPFARGRGEKLFF.

This clone was seen a handful of times. The V and J genes are TRBV5-1 and TRBJ2-7; maybe TRBD2 (5 bases). Germline CDR1 reads SGHRS; CDR2 reads YFSETQ. The CDR3 totals 12 residues. V lost 4 bases and J lost 2, with 7 bases in between. The DNA of the CDR3 is TGCGCCAGCAGCCCCGGGGCCTACGAGCAGTACTTC. As protein: CASSPGAYEQYF.

This chain's CDR3 is CASSQTLTAIAGNEQFF. Written as DNA, the CDR3 is TGCGCCAGCAGCCAAACCCTCACCGCAATAGCGGGGAATGAGCAGTTCTTC. This chain connects TRBV4-1 to TRBJ2-1, with 8 bases matching TRBD2. This CDR3 spans 17 amino acids. CDR1 MGHRA and CDR2 YSYEKL come from the germline V gene. Trimming removed 2 bases from V and 7 bases from J; junction bases left unmatched: 13.

This chain joins TRBV9 and TRBJ2-1; the D is unclear. The CDR3 spans 13 residues. The V end was cut by 3 bases, the J end by 12 bases, with 16 bases between. Germline CDR1 and CDR2: SGDLS and YYNGEE. The CDR3 coding sequence is TGTGCCAGCAGCGAGAGTCGGATGTCGGGGCAGTTCTTC. Residues: CASSESRMSGQFF.

The gene calls are TRBV5-1 and TRBJ2-5; TRBD1 aligns across 10 bases. V shed 3 bases and J 5 bases; nucleotides not matched to a gene: 7. CDR1 is SGHRS and CDR2 is YFSETQ in the germline V gene. This CDR3 comprises 15 residues. CDR3 amino acids: CASSSRTGGEETQYF. The CDR3 DNA reads TGCGCCAGCAGCTCACGGACAGGGGGAGAGGAGACCCAGTACTTC.

The J gene is TRBJ1-5, the V gene TRBV27; D unresolved. This CDR3 is built from 13 residues. Trimming shortened V by 0 bases and J by 9 bases, and 9 bases separated the two germline ends. CDR1 is MNHEY, CDR2 SMNVEV, per germline (reference sequence). The CDR3 here is CASSLSRGGPQHF. The CDR3, as DNA: TGTGCCAGCAGTTTATCGCGAGGTGGGCCCCAGCATTTT.

V and J are TRBV19 and TRBJ2-1; TRBD1 matches at 9 bases. The CDR3 has 14 amino acids. The junction had 6 bases not matched to a gene; V was cut back by 4 bases and J by 8 bases. The germline gives CDR1 LNHDA, CDR2 SQIVND (reference sequence). This CDR3 reads CASSTGQGIYEQFF. The CDR3, as DNA: TGTGCCAGTAGTACGGGACAGGGAATCTATGAGCAGTTCTTC.

The chain links TRBV3-1 (or the pseudogene TRBV3-2) to TRBJ2-2; D not certain. CDR3 size: 17 residues. The V gene's germline CDR1 is LGHDT and CDR2 YNNKEL (reference sequence). Between the trimmed V and J ends, which lost 0 bases and 4 bases, there was a span of 15 bases. The DNA for the CDR3 is TGTGCCAGCAGCCAAGACGTTTTTCGACGGAGCACCGGGGAGCTGTTTTTT. It translates to CASSQDVFRRSTGELFF.

This clone was observed a handful of times. The chain links TRBV24-1 to TRBJ2-3; 8 positions agree with TRBD2. After removal of 5 bases from V and 4 bases from J, the junction contained 7 bases not matched to a gene. Germline CDR1 and CDR2: KGHDR and SFDVKD. The CDR3 is 15 amino acids. The CDR3 coding sequence is TGTGCCACCAGTGGGGACGGGGGGGCCTCAGATACGCAGTATTTT. This codes for CATSGDGGASDTQYF.

This clone has just one count. The chain employs TRBV12-3 or TRBV12-4 and TRBJ1-3; D unclear. V lost 7 bases and J lost 4, with 8 bases in between. There are 12 residues in the CDR3. CDR3 amino acids: CASTQAGNTIYF. As DNA, the CDR3 is TGTGCCAGCACCCAGGCGGGAAACACCATATATTTT.

The V and J genes are TRBV5-1 and TRBJ1-1; maybe TRBD1 (6 bases). The CDR3 extends over 14 amino acids. V was pared by 3 bases and J by 0 bases, with 9 bases between. Germline V gene lookup returns CDR1 SGHRS and CDR2 YFSETQ. DNA of the CDR3: TGCGCCAGCAGCTCGCGGACAGTGAACACTGAAGCTTTCTTT. It specifies CASSSRTVNTEAFF.